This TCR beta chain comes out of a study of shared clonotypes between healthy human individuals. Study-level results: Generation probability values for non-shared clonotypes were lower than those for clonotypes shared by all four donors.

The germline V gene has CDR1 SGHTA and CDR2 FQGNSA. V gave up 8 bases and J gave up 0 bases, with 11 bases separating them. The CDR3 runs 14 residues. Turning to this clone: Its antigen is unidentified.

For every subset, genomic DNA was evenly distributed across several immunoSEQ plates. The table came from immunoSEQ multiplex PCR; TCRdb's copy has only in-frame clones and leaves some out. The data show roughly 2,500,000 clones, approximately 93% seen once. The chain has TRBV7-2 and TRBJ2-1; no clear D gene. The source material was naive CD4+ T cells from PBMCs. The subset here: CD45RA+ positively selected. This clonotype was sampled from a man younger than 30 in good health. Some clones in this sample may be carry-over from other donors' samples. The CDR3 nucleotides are TGTGCCAGCGGTGCGAGAAGCTCCTACAATGAGCAGTTCTTC. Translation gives CASGARSSYNEQFF.